The T cell receptor (beta chain) under discussion was sequenced for a study of blood T cell repertoires in COVID-19. The sample holds one count of this clone. Germline V lookup: CDR1 SGDLS, CDR2 YYNGEE. This CDR3 has 14 residues. The V segment lost 0 bases and the J segment 13 bases; nucleotides outside the gene matches: 8. The method was immunoSEQ multiplex PCR; TCRdb's version includes in-frame clones alone and lacks a portion of them. Here the sample spans under 200,000 clones, around 82% being singletons. The chain links TRBV9 to TRBJ2-1; TRBD1 aligns across 9 bases. The receptor was derived from a man aged 55-75 years who had recovered from COVID-19. Material for sequencing was PBMCs or T cells enriched from blood (not recorded which). CDR3 coding DNA: TGTGCCAGCAGCGTAGGGGGACAGGGAAGGGAACAGTTCTTC. It codes for CASSVGGQGREQFF.